This entry concerns a single TCR beta chain. What it recognizes is unknown. These data originate in a study of cytomegalovirus exposure and HLA in healthy donors. Study-level background: HLA-typed donors were the source of tens of millions of unique TCRs, which an early data release held. Assignment to the Caucasian-associated ancestry cluster applied to over 70% of the approximately 360 genotyped donors. Findings and caveats of the study: Owing to their indistinguishability, certain V segments, notably TRBV6-2 and TRBV6-3, were excluded. Sequencing likely caused a cluster of highly shared sequence variants.

The PCR used 60 Vbeta and 13 Jbeta primers. Sequencing was performed with immunoSEQ multiplex PCR; in TCRdb, only in-frame clones are kept and a portion is missing. The data contain 150,000 or so clones, more than 75% of them singletons. The CDR3 length is 15 residues. V lost 2 bases, J lost 3 bases, and 4 bases stayed unmatched. Germline V gives CDR1 SGHVS, CDR2 FQNEAQ. J is TRBJ1-5 and V is TRBV7-8; 7 bases map to TRBD1. What was sequenced was PBMCs. This TCR derives from a young man in good health and CMV-seropositive. The CDR3 here is CASSLQGVSNQPQHF. The CDR3 coding sequence is TGTGCCAGCAGCTTACAGGGGGTTTCCAATCAGCCCCAGCATTTT.